This TCR beta chain was obtained from a study of blood T cell repertoires in COVID-19. Study details: PBMCs, B-cell-depleted T cells, or T cells were the source of the cDNA or gDNA that made up the material.

Sequenced by immunoSEQ multiplex PCR; TCRdb stores in-frame clones only, minus some. In the table there are under 200,000 clones, about 85% of which are singletons. CDR1 and CDR2 from the germline V gene are SNHLY and FYNNEI. The CDR3 is made up of 11 amino acids. The V and J ends lost 5 bases and 4 bases respectively, with 5 bases between them. This sequence originates from a woman between 35 and 50 years old with acute COVID-19. V is TRBV2 and J is TRBJ1-1, with D hard to call. The specimen was PBMCs or T cells enriched from blood (not recorded which). The CDR3 region has the DNA TGTGCCAGCAGTCGGTTCACTGAAGCTTTCTTT. Its protein product is CASSRFTEAFF.